One and the same sample provided the 2 T cell receptor beta chains below, sequenced in a study of regulatory T cells in long-lasting Graves disease. Arm-PCR with iRepertoire HTBI primers amplified the CDR3 regions for these TCR beta libraries. TCRdb called the multiplex PCR reads again in MiXCR, with one record for every CDR3 protein. The table shows around 400,000 distinct CDR3 sequences, with 15% occurring only once. The time point was: newly diagnosed GD, antithyroid drugs for less than 3 months. Extracted RNA from PBMCs served as the source of the TCR library. This sample was shared with a second study, whose subject was T cells in Graves' hyperthyroidism and ophthalmopathy.

The starting material was peripheral blood mononuclear cells (PBMCs), obtained at new diagnosis, from a patient treated with antithyroid drugs. Receptors were obtained from a woman aged 40 to 50 with Graves disease.

V gene TRBV6-1 combines with J gene TRBJ2-7; 8 bases match TRBD1. From germline, CDR1 is MNHNS and CDR2 SASEGT. The J segment lost 3 bases and the V segment lost 5 bases, leaving 9 bases of the junction unmatched. The CDR3 totals 15 residues. The CDR3 is CASSPPAGGFYEQYF. For the CDR3, the DNA is TGTGCCAGCAGTCCCCCGGCAGGGGGCTTCTACGAGCAGTACTTC.

This clonotype was seen ten or more times. The V gene is TRBV29-1, the J gene TRBJ2-2, with TRBD2 as a possible D gene (7 bases). Germline V gene data show CDR1 as SQVTM and CDR2 as ANQGSEA. Deletions cut 0 bases from V and 3 bases from J, with 14 bases between. The CDR3 is 16 amino acids. Here the CDR3 reads CSVEDRWEGDTGELFF. The CDR3 DNA reads as TGCAGCGTTGAAGATCGGTGGGAGGGGGACACCGGGGAGCTGTTTTTT.